This is a list of T cell receptor beta chains from one sample in a study of T-cell memory formation after mild COVID-19. MiXCR, applied by TCRdb to the 5' RACE reads, yields one record per CDR3 protein. Altogether 380,000 or so distinct CDR3 sequences are present, around 15% being singletons, with the ten largest covering 22%. Material for sequencing was PBMCs or a T cell subset sorted from them (not recorded which). These TCRs come from a man aged 18 to 30 who had mild COVID-19 (a few samples of this study predate the infection). Cell type and time point are not known. CDR3s include the opening cysteine and the closing phenylalanine or tryptophan. D genes are given only for firm matches. Clone size, where shown, is once, few, many, or a class for clones that have expanded.

TRBV7-9	.	.	TRBJ2-5	CASSLIRPRGIGETQYF	TGTGCCAGCAGCTTGATCCGACCTCGGGGGATCGGAGAGACCCAGTACTTC
TRBV20-1	few	.	TRBJ2-3	CSARGTGGSVDTQYF	TGCAGTGCTAGAGGTACGGGGGGCTCGGTAGATACGCAGTATTTT
TRBV10-3	few	TRBD1	TRBJ1-3	CAISDRGLPGNTIYF	TGTGCCATCAGTGACAGGGGGCTACCTGGAAACACCATATATTTT
TRBV18	many	TRBD1	TRBJ1-5	CASSSPGQGNQPQHF	TGTGCCAGCTCATCGCCGGGACAGGGAAATCAGCCCCAGCATTTT
TRBV7-3	.	.	TRBJ2-1	CASSTGHRSHNEQFF	TGTGCCAGCAGCACGGGACATCGGAGTCATAATGAGCAGTTCTTC
TRBV12-3/TRBV12-4	.	TRBD1	TRBJ1-2	CASSPTGVRGYTF	TGTGCCAGCAGTCCGACAGGGGTTCGGGGCTACACCTTC
TRBV10-1	.	.	TRBJ2-7	CASSEGPNSYEQYF	TGCGCCAGCAGTGAAGGTCCTAACTCCTACGAGCAGTACTTC
TRBV14	.	TRBD2	TRBJ2-2	CASSQERGVIAGELFF	TGTGCCAGCAGCCAAGAACGGGGGGTCATCGCCGGGGAGCTGTTTTTT
TRBV19	few	.	TRBJ1-2	CASSIGPRANYGYTF	TGTGCCAGTAGTATCGGACCGAGAGCTAACTATGGCTACACCTTC
TRBV27	few	TRBD1	TRBJ2-4	CASSPRTGGNIQYF	TGTGCCAGCAGTCCCAGGACAGGGGGAAACATTCAGTACTTC
TRBV7-2	few	.	TRBJ1-1	CASSFGQTMNTEAFF	TGTGCCAGCAGCTTCGGGCAGACCATGAACACTGAAGCTTTCTTT
TRBV7-7	many	.	TRBJ2-5	CASSLEVQGAGETQYF	TGTGCCAGCAGCTTAGAGGTGCAGGGTGCGGGTGAGACCCAGTACTTC
TRBV27	many	TRBD2	TRBJ2-3	CASSFGPEHLLAGGRDTQYF	TGTGCCAGCAGTTTTGGTCCTGAACACCTCTTAGCGGGGGGGCGTGATACGCAGTATTTT
TRBV29-1	.	.	TRBJ2-1	CSVETGIEQFF	TGCAGCGTTGAAACTGGTATTGAGCAGTTCTTC
TRBV9	.	.	TRBJ1-1	CASSALADTEAFF	TGTGCCAGCAGCGCACTTGCCGACACTGAAGCTTTCTTT
TRBV24-1	few	.	TRBJ2-1	CATSGRGGNEQFF	TGTGCCACCAGTGGTAGGGGGGGCAATGAGCAGTTCTTC
TRBV20-1	many	TRBD2	TRBJ2-7	CSAVSGGLSYEQYF	TGCAGTGCGGTTAGCGGGGGCCTCTCCTACGAGCAGTACTTC
TRBV20-1	few	.	TRBJ2-6	CSALGPSGANVLTF	TGCAGTGCTCTGGGGCCCTCTGGGGCCAACGTCCTGACTTTC
TRBV21-1	few	.	TRBJ1-4	CASSKYRAQADLNEKLFF	TGTGCCAGCAGCAAATATCGGGCTCAGGCGGACCTGAATGAAAAACTGTTTTTT
TRBV7-2	.	.	TRBJ1-2	CASSLGFRTYGYTF	TGTGCCAGCAGCTTAGGATTCAGAACCTATGGCTACACCTTC
TRBV27	few	TRBD1	TRBJ2-2	CASRAGTGTGELFF	TGTGCCAGCAGGGCCGGGACAGGGACCGGGGAGCTGTTTTTT
TRBV6-5	.	.	TRBJ2-2	CATMERDNTGELFF	TGTGCCACCATGGAACGGGACAACACCGGGGAGCTGTTTTTT
TRBV6-5	.	.	TRBJ1-1	CASSPAAGLTEAFF	TGTGCCAGCAGCCCCGCGGCGGGACTTACTGAAGCTTTCTTT
TRBV7-2	.	.	TRBJ1-5	CASSLEGRQPQHF	TGTGCCAGCAGCTTAGAAGGGCGACAGCCCCAGCATTTT
TRBV12-3/TRBV12-4	.	TRBD1	TRBJ2-2	CASSPRDSTGELFF	TGTGCCAGCAGTCCCCGGGACAGCACCGGGGAGCTGTTTTTT
TRBV4-1	many	.	TRBJ1-1	CASSHLKAGHGATEAFF	TGCGCCAGCAGCCACCTTAAGGCGGGCCATGGGGCCACTGAAGCTTTCTTT
TRBV5-1	many	.	TRBJ2-1	CASSLDGYNEQFF	TGCGCCAGCAGCTTGGACGGGTACAATGAGCAGTTCTTC
TRBV27	.	TRBD1	TRBJ1-1	CASNRQGGEAFF	TGTGCCAGCAACAGACAGGGAGGGGAAGCTTTCTTT
TRBV12-3/TRBV12-4	many	.	TRBJ1-1	CASRTNTEAFF	TGTGCCAGCAGGACGAACACTGAAGCTTTCTTT
TRBV4-1	.	TRBD2	TRBJ2-3	CASSQEAGAFTDTQYF	TGCGCCAGCAGCCAAGAAGCGGGGGCTTTCACAGATACGCAGTATTTT
TRBV4-3	many	.	TRBJ2-3	CASSQDGSGDTQYF	TGCGCCAGCAGCCAAGATGGATCAGGCGATACGCAGTATTTT
TRBV11-2	.	.	TRBJ2-3	CASSLDYSTDTQYF	TGTGCCAGCAGCTTAGACTATAGCACAGATACGCAGTATTTT
TRBV12-3/TRBV12-4	.	TRBD1	TRBJ2-5	CASSTQGGAETQYF	TGTGCCAGCAGTACACAAGGGGGCGCCGAGACCCAGTACTTC
TRBV29-1	.	TRBD1	TRBJ2-6	CSARDRGPSGANVLTF	TGCAGCGCCCGGGACAGGGGGCCGTCGGGGGCCAACGTCCTGACTTTC